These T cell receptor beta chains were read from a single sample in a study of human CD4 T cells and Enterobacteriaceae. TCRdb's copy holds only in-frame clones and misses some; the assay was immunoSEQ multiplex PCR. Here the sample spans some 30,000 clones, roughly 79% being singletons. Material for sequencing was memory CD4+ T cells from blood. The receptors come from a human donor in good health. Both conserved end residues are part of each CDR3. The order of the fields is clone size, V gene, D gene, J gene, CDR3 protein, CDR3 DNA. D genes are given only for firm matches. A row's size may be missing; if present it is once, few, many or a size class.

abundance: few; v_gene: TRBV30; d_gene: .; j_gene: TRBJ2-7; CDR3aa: CAWKKAGNSYEQYF; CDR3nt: TGTGCCTGGAAGAAGGCAGGGAATTCCTACGAGCAGTACTTC
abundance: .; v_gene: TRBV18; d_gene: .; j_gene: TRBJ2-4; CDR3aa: CASSNEDIQYF; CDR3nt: TGTGCCAGCTCCAACGAGGACATTCAGTACTTC
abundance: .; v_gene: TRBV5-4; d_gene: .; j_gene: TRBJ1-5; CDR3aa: CASSLGAGEGAQHF; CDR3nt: TGTGCCAGCAGCTTGGGGGCCGGGGAGGGAGCCCAGCATTTT
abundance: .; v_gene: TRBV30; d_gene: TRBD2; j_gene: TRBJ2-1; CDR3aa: CAWSGHGGRDNEQFF; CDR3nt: TGTGCCTGGAGTGGACACGGCGGGAGGGACAATGAGCAGTTCTTC
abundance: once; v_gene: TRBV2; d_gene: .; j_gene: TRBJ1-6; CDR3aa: CASSDGVANSPLHF; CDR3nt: TGTGCCAGCAGTGACGGGGTTGCGAATTCACCCCTCCACTTT
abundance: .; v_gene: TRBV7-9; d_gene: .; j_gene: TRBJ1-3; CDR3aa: CASSVGQTGNTIYF; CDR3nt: TGTGCCAGCAGCGTGGGCCAAACTGGAAACACCATATATTTT
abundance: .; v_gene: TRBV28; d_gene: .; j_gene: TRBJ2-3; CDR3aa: CASSFPASSTDTQYF; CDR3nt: TGTGCCAGCAGTTTCCCTGCCTCTAGCACAGATACGCAGTATTTT
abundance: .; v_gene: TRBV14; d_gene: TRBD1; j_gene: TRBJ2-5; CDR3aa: CASSLRTGGETQYF; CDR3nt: TGTGCCAGCAGCCTCCGGACAGGGGGAGAGACCCAGTACTTC
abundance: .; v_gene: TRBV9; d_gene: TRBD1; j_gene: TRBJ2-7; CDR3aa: CASSLTGGPGSYEQYF; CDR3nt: TGTGCCAGCAGTTTAACAGGGGGGCCGGGATCCTACGAGCAGTACTTC
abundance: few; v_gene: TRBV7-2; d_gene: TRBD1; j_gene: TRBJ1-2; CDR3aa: CASGTGDGVYGYTF; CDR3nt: TGTGCCAGCGGAACAGGGGACGGAGTATATGGCTACACCTTC
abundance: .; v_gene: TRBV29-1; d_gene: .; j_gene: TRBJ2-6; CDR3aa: CSVEDYSSGANVLTF; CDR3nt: TGCAGCGTTGAAGATTACAGCTCTGGGGCCAACGTCCTGACTTTC
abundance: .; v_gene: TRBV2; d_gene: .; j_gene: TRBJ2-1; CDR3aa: CASTPGPIF; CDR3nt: TGTGCCAGCACCCCCGGTCCCATCTTC
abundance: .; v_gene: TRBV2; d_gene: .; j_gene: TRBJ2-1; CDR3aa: CASSPVRSSGNNEQFF; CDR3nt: TGTGCCAGCAGCCCCGTGAGAAGTTCGGGCAACAATGAGCAGTTCTTC
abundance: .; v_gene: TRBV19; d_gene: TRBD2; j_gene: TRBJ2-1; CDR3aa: CASAGLANSYNEQFF; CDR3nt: TGTGCCAGTGCCGGACTAGCGAATAGCTACAATGAGCAGTTCTTC
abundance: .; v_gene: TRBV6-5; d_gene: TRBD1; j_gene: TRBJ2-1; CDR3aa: CASSYLRQGEQFF; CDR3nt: TGTGCCAGCAGTTACTTGAGACAGGGTGAGCAGTTCTTC
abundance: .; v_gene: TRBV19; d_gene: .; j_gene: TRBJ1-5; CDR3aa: CASSHRTAYSNQPQHF; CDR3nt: TGTGCCAGTAGTCACCGGACCGCTTATAGCAATCAGCCCCAGCATTTT
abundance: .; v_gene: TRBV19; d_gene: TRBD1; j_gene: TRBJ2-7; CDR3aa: CASSIGGTATYEQYF; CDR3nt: TGTGCCAGTAGTATAGGGGGGACAGCAACCTACGAGCAGTACTTC
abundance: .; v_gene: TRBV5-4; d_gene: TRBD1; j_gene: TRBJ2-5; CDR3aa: CASSGTGQGLVETQYF; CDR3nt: TGTGCCAGCAGCGGTACGGGACAGGGCTTAGTAGAGACCCAGTACTTC
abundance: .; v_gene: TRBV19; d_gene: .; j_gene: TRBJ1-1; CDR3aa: CASVRERANTEAFF; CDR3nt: TGTGCCAGTGTGCGCGAGCGGGCAAACACTGAAGCTTTCTTT
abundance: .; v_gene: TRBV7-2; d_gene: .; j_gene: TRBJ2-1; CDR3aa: CASSRDVGTGNEQFF; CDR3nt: TGTGCCAGCAGCCGTGATGTTGGGACGGGCAATGAGCAGTTCTTC
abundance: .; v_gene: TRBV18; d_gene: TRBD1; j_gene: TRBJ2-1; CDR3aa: CASSPEPGQGSHNEQFF; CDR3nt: TGTGCCAGCTCACCAGAACCCGGACAGGGTTCCCACAATGAGCAGTTCTTC
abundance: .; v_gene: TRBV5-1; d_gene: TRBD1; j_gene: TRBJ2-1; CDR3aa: CASVPGTGSYNEQFF; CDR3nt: TGCGCCAGCGTTCCCGGGACAGGCTCCTACAATGAGCAGTTCTTC
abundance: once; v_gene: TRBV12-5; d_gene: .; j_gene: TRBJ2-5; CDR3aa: CASGMRDGGTQYF; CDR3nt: TGTGCTAGTGGTATGAGGGACGGCGGAACCCAGTACTTC
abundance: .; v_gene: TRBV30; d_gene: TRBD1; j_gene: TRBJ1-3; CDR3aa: CAWGGDSNTIYF; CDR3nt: TGTGCCTGGGGCGGGGACAGTAACACCATATATTTT
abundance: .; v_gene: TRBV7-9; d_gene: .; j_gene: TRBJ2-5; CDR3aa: CASSLGVGKETQYF; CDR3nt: TGTGCCAGCAGCTTGGGAGTGGGGAAAGAGACCCAGTACTTC
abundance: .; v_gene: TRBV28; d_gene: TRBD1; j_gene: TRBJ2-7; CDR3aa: CASSQPWTGASYEQYF; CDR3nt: TGTGCCAGCAGTCAACCTTGGACAGGGGCCTCCTACGAGCAGTACTTC
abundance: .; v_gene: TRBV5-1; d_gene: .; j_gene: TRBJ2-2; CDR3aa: CASRQRSNTGELFF; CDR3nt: TGCGCCAGCCGACAGCGCTCGAACACCGGGGAGCTGTTTTTT
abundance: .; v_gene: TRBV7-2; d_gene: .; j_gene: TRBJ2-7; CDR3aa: CASSLSDFGYEQYF; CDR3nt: TGTGCCAGCAGCTTATCGGACTTCGGGTACGAGCAGTACTTC
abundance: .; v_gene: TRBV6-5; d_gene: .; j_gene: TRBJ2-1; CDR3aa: CASSPTGSGYNEQFF; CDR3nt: TGTGCCAGCAGTCCTACAGGGTCGGGCTACAATGAGCAGTTCTTC
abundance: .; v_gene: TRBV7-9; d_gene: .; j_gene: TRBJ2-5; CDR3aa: CASSLVGNQETQYF; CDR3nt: TGTGCCAGCAGCTTAGTAGGGAACCAAGAGACCCAGTACTTC
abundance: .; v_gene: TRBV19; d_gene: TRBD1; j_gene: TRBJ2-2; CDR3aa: CASSQMTGGTGTGELFF; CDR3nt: TGTGCCAGTAGTCAGATGACAGGGGGCACGGGCACCGGGGAGCTGTTTTTT
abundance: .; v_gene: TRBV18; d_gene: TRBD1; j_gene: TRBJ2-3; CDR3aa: CASSPGQGGTDTQYF; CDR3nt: TGTGCCAGCTCACCCGGACAGGGTGGCACAGATACGCAGTATTTT
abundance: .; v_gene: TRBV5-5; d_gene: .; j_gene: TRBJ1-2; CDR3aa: CASSVDLGGYTF; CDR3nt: TGTGCCAGCAGCGTCGACCTGGGAGGCTACACCTTC
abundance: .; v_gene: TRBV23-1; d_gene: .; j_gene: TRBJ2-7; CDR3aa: CASSLGRNYEQYF; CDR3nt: TGCGCCAGCAGTCTTGGCCGAAACTACGAGCAGTACTTC
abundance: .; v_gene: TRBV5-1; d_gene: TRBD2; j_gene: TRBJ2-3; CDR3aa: CASSPSGRSDTQYF; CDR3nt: TGCGCCAGCAGCCCTAGCGGGAGATCAGATACGCAGTATTTT
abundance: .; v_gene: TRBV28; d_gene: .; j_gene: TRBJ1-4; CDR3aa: CASSWTGFNEKLFF; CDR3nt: TGTGCCAGCAGTTGGACGGGTTTTAATGAAAAACTGTTTTTT
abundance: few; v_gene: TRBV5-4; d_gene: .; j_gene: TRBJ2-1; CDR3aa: CASSFGSGTYNEQFF; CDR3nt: TGTGCCAGCAGCTTCGGGAGCGGAACCTACAATGAGCAGTTCTTC
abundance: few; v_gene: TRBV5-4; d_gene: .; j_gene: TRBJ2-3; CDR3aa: CASSRRPLGGVGTDTQYF; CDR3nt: TGTGCCAGCAGCCGGCGGCCTTTGGGGGGCGTCGGCACAGATACGCAGTATTTT
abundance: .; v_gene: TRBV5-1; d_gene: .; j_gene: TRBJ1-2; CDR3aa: CASSKGDTPNYGYTF; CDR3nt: TGCGCCAGCAGCAAAGGGGACACTCCTAACTATGGCTACACCTTC
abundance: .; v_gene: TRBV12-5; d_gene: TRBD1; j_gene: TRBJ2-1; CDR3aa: CASGFWTGAGRAHFYNEQFF; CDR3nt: TGTGCTAGTGGTTTTTGGACAGGGGCTGGACGAGCCCACTTCTACAATGAGCAGTTCTTC
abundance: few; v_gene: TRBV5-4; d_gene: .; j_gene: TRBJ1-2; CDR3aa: CASSLQGGDGYTF; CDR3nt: TGTGCCAGCAGCCTACAGGGTGGGGATGGCTACACCTTC
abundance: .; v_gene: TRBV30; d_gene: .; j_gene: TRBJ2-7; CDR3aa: CAWGTAYEQYF; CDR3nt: TGTGCCTGGGGAACAGCCTACGAGCAGTACTTC
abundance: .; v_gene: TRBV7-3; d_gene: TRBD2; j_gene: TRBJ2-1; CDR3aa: CASSLTAGGPGLNEQFF; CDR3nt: TGTGCCAGCAGCTTAACCGCGGGAGGGCCAGGTTTGAATGAGCAGTTCTTC
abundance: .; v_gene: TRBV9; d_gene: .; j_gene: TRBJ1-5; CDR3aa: CASSVDGSQPQHF; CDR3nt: TGTGCCAGCAGCGTAGACGGTAGTCAGCCCCAGCATTTT
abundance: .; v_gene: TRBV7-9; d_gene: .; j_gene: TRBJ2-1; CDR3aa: CASSLSGAHNEQFF; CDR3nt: TGTGCCAGCAGCTTAAGCGGAGCGCACAATGAGCAGTTCTTC
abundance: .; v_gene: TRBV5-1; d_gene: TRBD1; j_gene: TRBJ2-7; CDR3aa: CASSSGTGLTHEQYF; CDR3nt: TGCGCCAGCAGCTCCGGGACAGGGTTGACCCACGAGCAGTACTTC
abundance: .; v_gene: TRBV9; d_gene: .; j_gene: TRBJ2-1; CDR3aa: CASSELGGTYNEQFF; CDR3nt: TGTGCCAGCAGCGAGCTTGGGGGGACCTACAATGAGCAGTTCTTC
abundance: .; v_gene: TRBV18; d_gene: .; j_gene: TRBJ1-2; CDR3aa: CASSPGTGTNYGYTF; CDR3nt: TGTGCCAGCTCCCCTGGGACGGGGACTAACTATGGCTACACCTTC
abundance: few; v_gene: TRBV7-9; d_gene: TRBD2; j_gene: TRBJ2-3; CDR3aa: CALHPGGDTDTQYF; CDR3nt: TGTGCCCTGCACCCGGGGGGGGACACAGATACGCAGTATTTT
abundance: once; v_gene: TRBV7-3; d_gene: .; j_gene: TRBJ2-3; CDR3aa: CASSFAPWDTQYF; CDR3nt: TGTGCCAGCAGCTTTGCCCCATGGGATACGCAGTATTTT
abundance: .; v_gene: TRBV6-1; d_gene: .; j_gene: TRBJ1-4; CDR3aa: CASSRDRATNEKLFF; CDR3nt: TGTGCCAGCAGCAGGGATCGAGCAACTAATGAAAAACTGTTTTTT
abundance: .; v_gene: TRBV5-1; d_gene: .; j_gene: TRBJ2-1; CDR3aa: CASSLVAGELNEQFF; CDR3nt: TGCGCCAGCAGCTTGGTGGCAGGGGAACTGAATGAGCAGTTCTTC
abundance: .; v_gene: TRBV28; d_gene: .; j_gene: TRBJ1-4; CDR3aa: CALGGRGRNEKLFF; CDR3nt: TGTGCGCTCGGGGGGAGGGGACGAAATGAAAAACTGTTTTTT